This TCR beta chain was found in a study of blood T cell repertoires in COVID-19. Study background: Acute-phase and convalescent COVID-19 samples originated in the United States, Italy and Spain. PBMCs, B-cell-depleted T cells, or T cells provided the cDNA or gDNA that made up the material.

The CDR3 runs to 15 residues. CDR1 SGHRS and CDR2 YFSETQ come from the germline V gene. With 0 bases removed from V and 2 bases from J, the gap between germline ends came to 12 bases. The authors' processing: Nucleated cell counts were estimated from reference gene primer amplification. Sequenced by immunoSEQ multiplex PCR; TCRdb stores in-frame clones only, minus some. The V and J calls and clone size come from that table; D and trimming were worked out from the DNA. The sample includes 35,000 to 45,000 clones, roughly 84% seen only once; the top ten take 55% to 70%. This receptor was obtained from an older man with acute or convalescent COVID-19. Source material: peripheral blood. The chain uses TRBV5-1 and TRBJ2-7, with TRBD2 as a possible D gene (6 bases). CDR3 in DNA: TGCGCCAGCAGCTTGGCCGGAAGGACTACCTACGAGCAGTACTTC. Translation: CASSLAGRTTYEQYF.